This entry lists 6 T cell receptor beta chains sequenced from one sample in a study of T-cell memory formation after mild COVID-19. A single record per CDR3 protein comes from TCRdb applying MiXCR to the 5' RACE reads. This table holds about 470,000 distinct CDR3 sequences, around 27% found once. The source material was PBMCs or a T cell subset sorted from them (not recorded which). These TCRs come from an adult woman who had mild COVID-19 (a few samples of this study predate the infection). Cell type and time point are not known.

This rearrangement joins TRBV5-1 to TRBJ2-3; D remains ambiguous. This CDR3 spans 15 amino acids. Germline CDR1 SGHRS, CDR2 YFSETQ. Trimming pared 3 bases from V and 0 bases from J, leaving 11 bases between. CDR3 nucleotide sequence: TGCGCCAGCAGCTCCCGACTGGATAGCACAGATACGCAGTATTTT. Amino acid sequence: CASSSRLDSTDTQYF.

The CDR3, as DNA: TGCAGTGCTAGCTTCCAGAATTCCTACGAGCAGTACTTC. This gives the protein CSASFQNSYEQYF. The rearrangement links TRBV20-1 to TRBJ2-7, with unresolved D. The V end lost 3 bases, the J end lost 1 base, and 10 bases lay between the germline ends. Germline V gives CDR1 DFQATT, CDR2 SNEGSKA (reference sequence). CDR3 length: 13 amino acids.

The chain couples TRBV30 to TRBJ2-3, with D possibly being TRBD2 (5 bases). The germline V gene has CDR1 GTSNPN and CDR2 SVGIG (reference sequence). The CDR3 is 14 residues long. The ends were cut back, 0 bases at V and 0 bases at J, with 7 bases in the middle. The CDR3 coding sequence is TGTGCCTGGAGTGTAGGCGGGAGCACAGATACGCAGTATTTT. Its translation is CAWSVGGSTDTQYF.

Here the CDR3 reads CASSFLGSNSPLHF. The CDR3 DNA reads as TGTGCCAGCAGCTTTCTGGGGTCAAATTCACCCCTCCACTTT. This chain links TRBV5-4 with TRBJ1-6, with unresolved D. Germline lookup yields CDR1 SGHNT and CDR2 YYREEE (reference sequence). The V end was cut by 2 bases, the J end by 7 bases, with 10 bases between. The CDR3 runs to 14 residues. Full variable domain (remainder filled in from reference TRBV5-4 and TRBJ1-6): ETGVTQSPTHLIKTRGQQVTLRCSSQSGHNTVSWYQQALGQGPQFIFQYYREEENGRGNFPPRFSGLQFPNYSSELNVNALELDDSALYLCASSFLGSNSPLHFGNGTRLTVT.

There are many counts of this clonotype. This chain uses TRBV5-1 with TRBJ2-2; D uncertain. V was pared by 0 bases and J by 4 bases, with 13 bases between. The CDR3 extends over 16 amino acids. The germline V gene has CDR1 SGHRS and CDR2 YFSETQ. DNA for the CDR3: TGCGCCAGCAGCTTGGGCCGACTCTCGGGCACCGGGGAGCTGTTTTTT. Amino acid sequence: CASSLGRLSGTGELFF.

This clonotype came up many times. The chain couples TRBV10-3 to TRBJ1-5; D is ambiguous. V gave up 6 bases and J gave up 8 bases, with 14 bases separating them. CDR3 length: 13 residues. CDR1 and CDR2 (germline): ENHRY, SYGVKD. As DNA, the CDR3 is TGTGCCATCAGCCCCCAACGAGGCGAGCCCCAGCATTTT. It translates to CAISPQRGEPQHF.